The present entry profiles one TCR beta chain with its context. These data come from a study of blood T cell repertoires in COVID-19. Within 2 weeks of study entry, exposed participants had contacted a PCR-confirmed or clinician-diagnosed COVID-19 case. Some clones are missing from TCRdb's copy, which holds only in-frame ones; the method was immunoSEQ multiplex PCR. The data contain roughly 270,000 clones, roughly 80% of them seen just once; the ten biggest clones take up roughly 5.3%. The TCR originated in a man aged 35-49 years who had been exposed to COVID-19. Sequencing used PBMCs or T cells enriched from blood (not recorded which).

The CDR3 DNA reads as TGTGCCACCAGCAGAGTGGGACAGGGCAATTCACCCCTCCACTTT. Translated: CATSRVGQGNSPLHF. The gene calls are TRBV15 and TRBJ1-6; TRBD1 aligns across 9 bases. Looked up from germline, CDR1 is LNHNV and CDR2 is YYDKDF (reference sequence). The CDR3 is made up of 15 amino acids. After removal of 1 base from V and 7 bases from J, the junction contained 2 bases not matched to a gene.